Each of the 13 T cell receptor beta chains below was sequenced from the same sample in a study of T cells in Graves' hyperthyroidism and ophthalmopathy (dated by TCRdb to the late 2010s). Libraries were constructed by multiplex PCR. Sequencer: Illumina HiSeq 2000. The TCR beta CDR3 regions were amplified from RNA transcripts. The TCR CDR3 was subjected to a first round of RT-PCR using the HTBI primer set and the Qiagen OneStep RT-PCR kit. The public reads were quality trimmed at Q25 with fastp and then assembled into clones with MiXCR by TCRdb, keeping productive beta chains. Rows merge per CDR3 protein into single entries with the most common DNA and genes. Here the sample has about 340,000 distinct CDR3 sequences; about 20% occur a single time. Under 55% of the sample belongs to the ten largest clones. The sample consisted of blood. The receptors derive from a woman aged 45-59 years with Graves' hyperthyroidism.

Only a few counts were recorded for this clonotype. V and J are TRBV10-3 and TRBJ1-2; D is ambiguous. V lost 6 bases and J lost 3, with 14 bases in between. The CDR3 is 14 residues long. The V gene's germline CDR1 is ENHRY and CDR2 SYGVKD. In nucleotides, the CDR3 is TGTGCCATCAGGGGGATAGGGTTGGACTATGGCTACACCTTC. Its protein product is CAIRGIGLDYGYTF.

V usage is TRBV18 and J usage is TRBJ2-7; 12 nucleotides match TRBD2. The CDR3 extends over 18 amino acids. V was pared by 0 bases and J by 2 bases, with 8 bases of the junction left unmatched. Germline CDR1 and CDR2: KGHSH and LQKENI. In DNA form, the CDR3 reads TGTGCCAGCTCACCACCTGACCTGACTAGCGGGGGAGCCTACGAGCAGTACTTC. Encoded protein: CASSPPDLTSGGAYEQYF. The full variable domain, its missing parts supplied by reference TRBV18 and TRBJ2-7, is NAGVMQNPRHLVRRRGQEARLRCSPMKGHSHVYWYRQLPEEGLKFMVYLQKENIIDESGMPKERFSAEFPKEGPSILRIQQVVRGDSAAYFCASSPPDLTSGGAYEQYFGPGTRLTVT.

The rearrangement links TRBV5-6 to TRBJ1-1; possibly TRBD1 for D (6 bases). The CDR3 totals 16 residues. Trimming stripped 4 bases from V and 0 bases from J, with 16 bases between. CDR1 SGHDT and CDR2 YYEEEE come from the germline V gene. DNA of the CDR3: TGTGCCAGCAGCCCAAGGACACAGGGCATGAACACTGAAGCTTTCTTT. Its protein is CASSPRTQGMNTEAFF.

For the CDR3, the DNA is TGTGCCAGCAGCAGACAAATCACGGATACGCAGTATTTT. It specifies CASSRQITDTQYF. This chain joins TRBV11-3 and TRBJ2-3, with D unclear. In germline, CDR1 is SGHNT, CDR2 YENEEA. The V and J ends lost 5 bases and 6 bases respectively, with 12 bases between them. CDR3 length: 13 residues.

This chain connects TRBV15 to TRBJ2-3; possibly TRBD1 for D (6 bases). This CDR3 contains 15 residues. Germline loops: CDR1 LNHNV, CDR2 YYDKDF (reference sequence). Trimming took off 0 bases at V and 6 bases at J, with 13 bases between the two ends. CDR3 nucleotide sequence: TGTGCCACCAGCAGAGATTTGAGGACAGCTGATACGCAGTATTTT. Protein product: CATSRDLRTADTQYF. The full variable domain, in which reference TRBV15 and TRBJ2-3 provide the parts outside the CDR3, is DAMVIQNPRYQVTQFGKPVTLSCSQTLNHNVMYWYQQKSSQAPKLLFHYYDKDFNNEADTPDNFQSRRPNTSFCFLDIRSPGLGDTAMYLCATSRDLRTADTQYFGPGTRLTVL.

In this sample, this clonotype turned up many times. The chain has TRBV30 and TRBJ1-2, with TRBD1 identical over 7 bases. V lost 7 bases and J lost 6; bases outside the gene matches: 14. CDR3 length equals 14 residues. Germline V lookup: CDR1 GTSNPN, CDR2 SVGIG (reference sequence). The CDR3 is CASPDRHNEDGYTF. DNA of the CDR3: TGTGCCTCCCCGGACAGGCATAACGAGGATGGCTACACCTTC.

This clonotype was seen ten or more times. The chain has TRBV7-8 and TRBJ2-1; a weak D match, TRBD2 (6 bases). The germline CDR1 and CDR2 sequences are SGHVS and FQNEAQ. The V gene lost 1 base and the J gene lost 4 bases, with 14 bases spanning the gap. The CDR3 spans 16 residues. CDR3: CASSLGGDWRYNEQFF. CDR3 DNA: TGTGCCAGCAGCTTAGGGGGGGACTGGAGGTACAATGAGCAGTTCTTC.

This clonotype has more than one count but fewer than ten. The V gene is TRBV6-2 or TRBV6-3, the J gene TRBJ2-1; TRBD2 agrees at 13 bases. With V trimmed by 4 bases and J by 9 bases, 6 bases remained unmatched. Looked up from germline, CDR1 is MNHEY and CDR2 is SVGEGT. This CDR3 has 15 amino acids. DNA for the CDR3: TGTGCCAGCAGTTTGGGGACTAGCGGGATGGGTGAGCAGTTCTTC. Amino acid sequence: CASSLGTSGMGEQFF.

This clonotype came up many times. The gene calls are TRBV11-1 and TRBJ2-3; 8 nucleotides align to TRBD1. Germline loops: CDR1 SGHAT, CDR2 FQDESV (reference sequence). This CDR3 has 15 residues. The V segment lost 4 bases and the J segment 3 bases; nucleotides outside the gene matches: 6. The CDR3 sequence is CASSSSRGQTDTQYF. The CDR3 DNA sequence: TGTGCCAGCAGCTCTTCCAGGGGGCAGACAGATACGCAGTATTTT.

This clonotype was detected ten times or more. The chain recombines TRBV5-5 with TRBJ2-3; D gene uncertain. From germline, CDR1 is SGHKS and CDR2 YYEKEE (reference sequence). Trimming took off 6 bases at V and 0 bases at J, with 8 bases between the two ends. This CDR3 region has 13 residues. CDR3 region: CASTHSSTDTQYF. As DNA, the CDR3 is TGTGCCAGCACGCATTCTAGCACAGATACGCAGTATTTT. The variable domain in full, with the rest retrieved from reference TRBV5-5 and TRBJ2-3, is DAGVTQSPTHLIKTRGQQVTLRCSPISGHKSVSWYQQVLGQGPQFIFQYYEKEERGRGNFPDRFSARQFPNYSSELNVNALLLGDSALYLCASTHSSTDTQYFGPGTRLTVL.

This clonotype has only one observation. The chain is built from TRBV5-6 and TRBJ1-1; a weak D match, TRBD1 (6 bases). The V and J ends lost 0 bases and 5 bases respectively, with 17 bases between them. The CDR3 consists of 16 residues. Germline CDR1 reads SGHDT; CDR2 reads YYEEEE. This CDR3 reads CASSLEYRVYKTEAFF. CDR3 nucleotides: TGTGCCAGCAGCTTGGAGTACAGGGTGTATAAGACTGAAGCTTTCTTT.

The V call is TRBV6-1, the J call TRBJ1-4, with unresolved D. CDR1 MNHNS and CDR2 SASEGT come from the germline V gene. Trimming pared 7 bases from V and 0 bases from J, leaving 12 bases between. The CDR3 spans 15 residues. The CDR3 DNA reads as TGTGCCAGCATTAGGGCGGCAGCAACTAATGAAAAACTGTTTTTT. It translates to CASIRAAATNEKLFF.

This clonotype appeared many times. The CDR3 nucleotides are TGCGCCAGCAGCTTGGGCCTTCCGGGACAGAGAACCGGGGAGCTGTTTTTT. Its translation: CASSLGLPGQRTGELFF. The J gene is TRBJ2-2, the V gene TRBV5-1, with 7 bases lining up with TRBD1. The junction had 10 bases not matched to a gene; V was cut back by 0 bases and J by 5 bases. Looked up from germline, CDR1 is SGHRS and CDR2 is YFSETQ. The CDR3 loop spans 17 amino acids. The full variable domain, rest sourced from reference TRBV5-1 and TRBJ2-2, is KAGVTQTPRYLIKTRGQQVTLSCSPISGHRSVSWYQQTPGQGLQFLFEYFSETQRNKGNFPGRFSGRQFSNSRSEMNVSTLELGDSALYLCASSLGLPGQRTGELFFGEGSRLTVL.